This T cell receptor (beta chain) was recorded in a study of metastatic and nonmetastatic thyroid tumors. In the study overall: Peripheral blood and tumor or nodule samples from malignant and benign thyroid patients were compared. The study's findings and limits: It was reported that TCR beta diversity was significantly higher in malignant thyroid tumors than benign nodules, in blood and tumor.

Patients were all untreated before their thyroid surgery. CDR1 MNHEY and CDR2 SMNVEV come from the germline V gene (reference sequence). With 6 bases removed from V and 6 bases from J, the gap between germline ends came to 12 bases. The CDR3 extends over 12 amino acids. On this clone: Its target is not known.

Methods used by the authors: The study took CDR3 differences across clinicopathological groups and made a distant-metastasis classifier for papillary thyroid cancer from them. TCRdb re-clonotyped the PCR reads through MiXCR. These V and J calls rely on TCRdb rather than the paper's analysis. Here the sample spans under 30,000 clones, 23% being singletons. The source of this sequence is a female donor with papillary thyroid cancer or a benign thyroid nodule (not recorded which). Some clones in this sample may be carry-over from other donors' samples. The V gene is TRBV27, the J gene TRBJ2-7, with D possibly being TRBD2 (6 bases). The sample taken for sequencing was blood. In DNA, the CDR3 is TGTGCCAGCAGCCGGACGGGGGTCGAGCAGTACTTC. It translates to CASSRTGVEQYF.